Following are 9 T cell receptor beta chains from one sample sequenced in a study of blood T cells in healthy people across ages. For the second PCR, which ran for 7 to 11 cycles, a sample-barcoded 5' primer and a J-beta primer mix were used. TCRdb processed the 5' RACE reads anew with MiXCR; each CDR3 protein has one entry. This sample carries some 900,000 distinct CDR3 sequences, under 50% of them seen once, and the ten largest clones take 10% to 15%. Specimen: blood. These TCRs come from a man in his thirties or forties in good health.

A few counts support this clonotype. This sequence joins TRBV15 and TRBJ2-7; D remains unclear. Trimming removed 8 bases at V and 2 bases at J, with 10 bases between. Per the germline V gene, CDR1 is LNHNV and CDR2 is YYDKDF (reference sequence). The CDR3 has 12 residues. The CDR3 DNA follows: TGTGCCACCGCCAATTTCACCTACGAGCAGTACTTC. This sequence encodes CATANFTYEQYF.

This chain connects TRBV21-1 to TRBJ2-5. TRBV21-1 is described as a pseudogene. This CDR3 spans 14 amino acids. The CDR3 region is CASRPSVFQETQYF. The CDR3 nucleotides are TGTGCCAGCAGGCCGTCAGTATTCCAAGAGACCCAGTACTTC.

The chain combines TRBV9 with TRBJ1-6; possible D gene TRBD1, 5 bases. The germline V and J ends were trimmed by 4 bases and 9 bases, with 11 bases remaining between them. The CDR3 has 13 residues. Germline values: CDR1 SGDLS, CDR2 YYNGEE. The CDR3 DNA reads TGTGCCAGCAGCCCAGAGGGGTTTTCACCCCTCCACTTT. This gives the protein CASSPEGFSPLHF.

On this clonotype: One end of the junction fails to match germline, which may point to a read error. The chain links TRBV20-1 to TRBJ2-5; 7 nucleotides line up with TRBD2. Germline CDR1 reads DFQATT; CDR2 reads SNEGSKA (reference sequence). The CDR3 runs to 17 residues. The CDR3 DNA reads as TGCAGTACTAGGGCCCCGGGAGCGGGGCCTAATCAAGAGACCCAGTACTTC. It translates to CSTRAPGAGPNQETQYF.

The chain has TRBV24-1 and TRBJ2-1; 7 bases are a match to TRBD2. The CDR3 has 14 amino acids. Germline CDR1 reads KGHDR; CDR2 reads SFDVKD. J gave up 6 bases and V 4 bases, and 5 bases lay outside the gene matches. The CDR3 nucleotides read TGTGCCACCAGTGACACGGGGGAGGGCAATGAGCAGTTCTTC. Its protein is CATSDTGEGNEQFF.

This clonotype was observed once. Mismatch with germline at one junction end may stem from a read error. The chain joins TRBV7-9 to TRBJ2-5; possible D gene TRBD2, 6 bases. CDR1 and CDR2 (germline): SEHNR, FQNEAQ (reference sequence). The CDR3 sequence is 13 residues long. CDR3: CAGRRGVLETQYF. As DNA, the CDR3 is TGTGCCGGCAGACGCGGGGTACTAGAGACCCAGTACTTC.

This sequence joins TRBV7-9 and TRBJ1-2; D is undetermined. Trimming removed 5 bases from V and 4 bases from J, with 14 bases in between. The CDR3 is 14 amino acids. Germline CDR1 SEHNR, CDR2 FQNEAQ (reference sequence). CDR3 DNA: TGTGCCAGCAGCCCAACCACAAGATCCTATGGCTACACCTTC. Its protein product is CASSPTTRSYGYTF.

This clonotype came up a few times. It may be a read error: a sequence one base away is much more abundant. This sequence joins TRBV5-5 and TRBJ2-7; D may match TRBD1 or TRBD2 (5 bases each). The V gene lost 7 bases and the J gene lost 0 bases, with 11 bases spanning the gap. CDR1 and CDR2 from the germline V gene are SGHKS and YYEKEE (reference sequence). The CDR3 runs to 13 residues. The CDR3 loop reads CASGRDGSYEQYF. CDR3 nucleotides: TGTGCCAGCGGCCGGGACGGCTCCTACGAGCAGTACTTC. Using reference TRBV5-5 and TRBJ2-7 for the parts outside the CDR3, the full variable domain is DAGVTQSPTHLIKTRGQQVTLRCSPISGHKSVSWYQQVLGQGPQFIFQYYEKEERGRGNFPDRFSARQFPNYSSELNVNALLLGDSALYLCASGRDGSYEQYFGPGTRLTVT.

This clonotype was observed a handful of times. The chain recombines TRBV20-1 with TRBJ2-7; tentative D call: TRBD1 (5 bases). With 5 bases removed from V and 1 base from J, the gap between germline ends came to 9 bases. This CDR3 is built from 12 residues. Germline V gene data show CDR1 as DFQATT and CDR2 as SNEGSKA (reference sequence). The CDR3 region has the DNA TGCAGTGCTGCCGACAGATCCTACGAGCAGTACTTC. Protein product: CSAADRSYEQYF.